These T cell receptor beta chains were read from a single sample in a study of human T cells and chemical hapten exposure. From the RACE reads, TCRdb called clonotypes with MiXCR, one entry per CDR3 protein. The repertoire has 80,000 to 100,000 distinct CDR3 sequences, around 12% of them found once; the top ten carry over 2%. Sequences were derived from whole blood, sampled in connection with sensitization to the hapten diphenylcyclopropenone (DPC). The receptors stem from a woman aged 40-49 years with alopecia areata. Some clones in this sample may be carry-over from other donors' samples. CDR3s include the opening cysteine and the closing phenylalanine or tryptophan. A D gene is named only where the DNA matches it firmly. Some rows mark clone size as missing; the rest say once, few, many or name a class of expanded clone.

TGTGCCAGCAGCTTTGGTGGGGCCAACGTCCTGACTTTC	CASSFGGANVLTF	TRBV7-3	NA	TRBJ2-6	NA
TGTGCCAGCAGTTTTACAGGGGCTTTCAATCAGCCCCAGCATTTT	CASSFTGAFNQPQHF	TRBV27	TRBD1	TRBJ1-5	NA
TGCGCCAGCCGGGGGGGCGACGCAAATGAAAAACTGTTTTTT	CASRGGDANEKLFF	TRBV23-1	NA	TRBJ1-4	few
TGTGCCAGCAGCGTAGGACCCCGAGTCTACGAGCAGTACTTC	CASSVGPRVYEQYF	TRBV9	NA	TRBJ2-7	few
TGCGCCAGCAGCCCGGACAGCTATAATTCACCCCTCCACTTT	CASSPDSYNSPLHF	TRBV5-1	NA	TRBJ1-6	NA
TGCGCCAGCAGCCAAGATGGGACAGGGGCCACAATTCACTATGGCTACACCTTC	CASSQDGTGATIHYGYTF	TRBV4-1	TRBD1	TRBJ1-2	NA
TGTGCCAGCACCTTAAGCGGGAGGGCCAGCAATGAGCAGTTCTTC	CASTLSGRASNEQFF	TRBV2	TRBD2	TRBJ2-1	NA
TGTGCCAGCAGCTGGACACAGGGGGCGGATGAAAAACTGTTTTTT	CASSWTQGADEKLFF	TRBV7-9	TRBD1	TRBJ1-4	NA
TGTGCCAGCAGTCTCGGAAACACCATATATTTT	CASSLGNTIYF	TRBV6-2/TRBV6-3	NA	TRBJ1-3	NA
TGTGCCAGCAGCCCCGCGTCCGAGCAGTACTTC	CASSPASEQYF	TRBV7-2	NA	TRBJ2-7	few
TGTGCCAGCTCCCAGGCGGGGAGCTACGAGCAGTACTTC	CASSQAGSYEQYF	TRBV18	NA	TRBJ2-7	few
TGTGCCAGCTCACCACCGGGAGACACTGAAGCTTTCTTT	CASSPPGDTEAFF	TRBV18	NA	TRBJ1-1	NA
TGTGCCAGCAGCTTAGGACAGGGGGACTTGTACTTC	CASSLGQGDLYF	TRBV7-9	TRBD1	TRBJ2-7	NA
TGTGCCAGCAGCCTTGGGGGCCCTTACAATGAGCAGTTCTTC	CASSLGGPYNEQFF	TRBV7-9	NA	TRBJ2-1	many
TGTGCCAGTAGTATTAGTCGGGAGGGCCTCGGTGAGCAGTTCTTC	CASSISREGLGEQFF	TRBV19	TRBD2	TRBJ2-1	many
TGTGCCAGCAGTCCCACAGGGGGAACAGCCAAAAACATTCAGTACTTC	CASSPTGGTAKNIQYF	TRBV7-6	TRBD1	TRBJ2-4	many
TGTGCCAGCAGCTTACTGACAGGGGGCACTGAAGCTTTCTTT	CASSLLTGGTEAFF	TRBV7-3	TRBD1	TRBJ1-1	many
TGTGCCAGCAGTTCGGGACAAGGCCCAGATACGCAGTATTTT	CASSSGQGPDTQYF	TRBV6-2/TRBV6-3	NA	TRBJ2-3	few
TGCAGTGCTAGAGATGAGAAGACTCAAGAGATCCAGTACTTC	CSARDEKTQEIQYF	TRBV20-1	NA	TRBJ2-5	NA
TGTGCCAGCAGCGATGGGGACTACCCCTCCTACGAGCAGTACTTC	CASSDGDYPSYEQYF	TRBV9	TRBD2	TRBJ2-7	few